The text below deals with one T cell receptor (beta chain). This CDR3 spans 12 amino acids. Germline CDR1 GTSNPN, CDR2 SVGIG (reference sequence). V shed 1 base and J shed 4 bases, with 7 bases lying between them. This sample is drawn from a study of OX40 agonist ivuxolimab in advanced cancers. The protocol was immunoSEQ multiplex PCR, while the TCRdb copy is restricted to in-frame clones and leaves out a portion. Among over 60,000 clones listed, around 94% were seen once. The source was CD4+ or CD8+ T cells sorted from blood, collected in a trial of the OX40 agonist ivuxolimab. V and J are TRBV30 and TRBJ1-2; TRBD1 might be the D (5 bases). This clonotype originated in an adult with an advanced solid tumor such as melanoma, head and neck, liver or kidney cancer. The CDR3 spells CAWSGQGYGYTF. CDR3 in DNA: TGTGCCTGGAGTGGTCAGGGCTATGGCTACACCTTC.